This entry describes one TCR beta chain. This CDR3 is built from 13 residues. CDR1 and CDR2 (germline): LNHDA, SQIVND (reference sequence). The V end was cut by 4 bases, the J end by 7 bases, with 13 bases between. Libraries were prepared by immunoSEQ multiplex PCR; TCRdb keeps only in-frame clonotypes and omits some of them. Of fewer than 130,000 clones in the sample, 90% to 95% are singletons; the top ten hold less than 4%. The data stem from a study of T cell changes during pregnancy in multiple sclerosis. This TCR came from a female donor with multiple sclerosis, enrolled in a pregnancy study. V and J are TRBV19 and TRBJ1-1; no firm D call. Sequencing was performed on peripheral blood, taken after pregnancy. The CDR3 sequence: CASSTLGGSEAFF. For the CDR3, the DNA is TGTGCCAGTAGTACCTTAGGAGGAAGTGAAGCTTTCTTT.